The sequence of this T cell receptor beta chain was determined in a study of CD8 T cells in Susac syndrome. Per the germline V gene, CDR1 is SQVTM and CDR2 is ANQGSEA. Deletions cut 6 bases from V and 7 bases from J, with 18 bases between. This CDR3 region has 13 residues. A quantity of about 0.45 to 1 ug RNA underwent reverse transcription using random hexamers. MiXCR was run by TCRdb on the immunoSEQ multiplex PCR reads, yielding one entry per CDR3 protein. Of some 200,000 distinct CDR3 sequences listed, 90% to 95% are singletons. This clonotype showed up just once. The TCR sequence derives from a human donor with multiple sclerosis. The chain has TRBV29-1 and TRBJ1-2; tentatively, D is TRBD1 (5 bases). The specimen was CD4+ T cells from PBMCs. As DNA, the CDR3 is TGCAGCGTCGGGGGGATGTTGGGAGTTGGCTACACCTTC. Encoded protein: CSVGGMLGVGYTF.